This TCR beta chain was recorded in a study of blood T cell repertoires in COVID-19. Across the whole study: The United States, Italy and Spain supplied acute and convalescent COVID-19 samples. PBMCs, B-cell-depleted T cells, or T cells provided the cDNA or gDNA that made up the material.

Looked up from germline, CDR1 is LNHDA and CDR2 is SQIVND (reference sequence). V was pared by 5 bases and J by 0 bases, with 10 bases between. The CDR3 sequence is 14 residues long. Original processing methods: Amplification of reference gene primers provided the estimated nucleated cell counts. Data came from immunoSEQ multiplex PCR; TCRdb stores just in-frame clones and leaves some out. That table is the source of V, J and clone size, and D and trimming were worked out from the DNA. The table records 150,000 to 200,000 clones, 75% to 85% of them present only once. This clone has ten or more counts. Recruits, aged roughly 18 to 100 years, lived in roughly 22 US areas.

This clonotype originated in a middle-aged man who had recovered from COVID-19. The chain has TRBV19 and TRBJ2-5; D is perhaps TRBD2 (6 bases). Sequencing was done on a sample of PBMCs or T cells enriched from blood (not recorded which). The CDR3 region is CASSAGGNQETQYF. CDR3 coding DNA: TGTGCCAGTAGTGCCGGGGGAAACCAAGAGACCCAGTACTTC.